This T cell receptor beta chain appears in the sequencing data of a study of T cell repertoires in cytomegalovirus infection. Study as a whole: TCR beta signatures that were public indicated CMV infection and matching HLA type.

Regarding this clonotype: Its antigen is not known.

Germline V lookup: CDR1 GTSNPN, CDR2 SVGIG (reference sequence). The CDR3 loop spans 16 amino acids. The ends were cut back, 1 base at V and 0 bases at J, with 13 bases in the middle. MiXCR, applied by TCRdb to the reads, yields one record per CDR3 protein. The table lists 900,000 to 950,000 distinct CDR3 sequences, 25% to 40% of them singletons. Sequences were derived from cultured CD8+ T cells from PBMCs, sampled from culture after CMV antigen stimulation. The rearrangement links TRBV30 to TRBJ2-1, with a tentative D call TRBD2 (5 bases). This clonotype originated in a human donor in good health (CMV status not recorded). Some clones in this sample may be carry-over from other donors' samples. The CDR3 DNA follows: TGTGCCTGGAGTGACGGACTGACGAGCTCCTACAATGAGCAGTTCTTC. Protein: CAWSDGLTSSYNEQFF.